Shown below are 29 T cell receptor beta chains from a single sample sequenced in a study of metastatic and nonmetastatic thyroid tumors. TCRdb re-called the PCR reads through MiXCR. The top ten clones hold less than 11% of a sample with about 16,000 clones, roughly a quarter of them seen once. Not a single patient had been given any form of treatment at any point before undergoing thyroid surgery. Input material: adjacent normal tissue. These TCRs come from a female donor with papillary thyroid cancer or a benign thyroid nodule (not recorded which). Some clones in this sample may be carry-over from other donors' samples.

The chain uses TRBV20-1 and TRBJ2-1; D gene unclear. This CDR3 has 12 residues. The germline CDR1 and CDR2 sequences are DFQATT and SNEGSKA (reference sequence). V shed 7 bases and J shed 6 bases, with 13 bases lying between them. CDR3 DNA sequence: TGCAGTGTGGAGAGTTTGATCAATGAGCAGTTCTTC. The encoded protein is CSVESLINEQFF.

This clone was seen a handful of times. The V and J genes are TRBV6-5 and TRBJ2-1; TRBD2 is a possible D gene (6 bases). CDR1 MNHEY and CDR2 SVGAGI come from the germline V gene. CDR3 length equals 17 residues. The germline V and J ends were trimmed by 6 bases and 6 bases, with 24 bases remaining between them. The CDR3 DNA reads TGTGCCAGCAGCCCGATCGGGAGCGAATTAGTGCCCAATGAGCAGTTCTTC. It specifies CASSPIGSELVPNEQFF.

The chain combines TRBV18 with TRBJ1-2, with D unclear. V was pared by 9 bases and J by 5 bases, with 10 bases between. The CDR3 sequence is 11 residues long. Germline V CDR1 and CDR2: KGHSH, LQKENI. This chain's CDR3 is CASSNQYGYTF. CDR3 bases: TGTGCCAGTTCGAACCAATATGGCTACACCTTC.

Relative to its sample, this clone is medium-sized (0.01 to 0.1%). The chain joins TRBV2 to TRBJ1-6; D gene unclear. Germline V gene lookup returns CDR1 SNHLY and CDR2 FYNNEI. V was trimmed by 8 bases and J by 5 bases, leaving 19 bases between them. This CDR3 spans 16 amino acids. DNA of the CDR3: TGTGCCAGCCGAGATAGTAGAGCCGGAGATAATTCACCCCTCCACTTT. Its translation is CASRDSRAGDNSPLHF.

This clone is large (0.1 to 1%) by share. The chain employs TRBV18 and TRBJ1-2; D might be TRBD1 (6 bases). The V gene's germline CDR1 is KGHSH and CDR2 LQKENI. The CDR3 totals 12 residues. Deletions cut 5 bases from V and 8 bases from J, with 12 bases between. CDR3 residues: CASSGGALGYTF. The CDR3 region has the DNA TGTGCCAGCTCAGGGGGGGCGCTGGGCTACACCTTC.

This clone was seen only a few times. The rearrangement uses TRBV6-1 and TRBJ1-1; no clear D. This CDR3 is built from 13 residues. Germline CDR1 is MNHNS and CDR2 is SASEGT. V was shortened by 6 bases and J by 4 bases, with 12 bases between the two germline ends. The CDR3 DNA follows: TGTGCCAGCAGCCCTGACGGGGTCACTGAAGCTTTCTTT. It is translated as CASSPDGVTEAFF.

The V gene is TRBV12-3 or TRBV12-4, the J gene TRBJ1-1; D perhaps matches TRBD1 (5 bases). The CDR3 sequence is 13 residues long. V lost 6 bases and J lost 0, with 8 bases in between. The CDR3 here is CASSLTVNTEAFF. The CDR3 nucleotides read TGTGCCAGCAGCCTGACAGTGAACACTGAAGCTTTCTTT.

The rearrangement joins TRBV13 to TRBJ2-7; 7 nucleotides agree with TRBD1. Germline-derived CDR1 and CDR2 are PRHDT and FYEKMQ (reference sequence). CDR3 size: 14 residues. V lost 1 base, J lost 3 bases, and 3 bases stayed unmatched. CDR3 region: CASSLAGQSYEQYF. In nucleotides, the CDR3 is TGTGCCAGCAGCTTAGCGGGACAGAGCTACGAGCAGTACTTC.

The V call is TRBV7-2, the J call TRBJ1-5; D is perhaps TRBD1 (5 bases). Trimming stripped 5 bases from V and 1 base from J, with 12 bases between. This CDR3 comprises 15 residues. CDR1 SGHTA and CDR2 FQGNSA come from the germline V gene. CDR3: CASSQFGGSNQPQHF. CDR3 nucleotide sequence: TGTGCCAGCAGCCAATTCGGGGGGAGCAATCAGCCCCAGCATTTT.

V gene TRBV2 combines with J gene TRBJ2-3; 7 positions agree with TRBD2. CDR3 length equals 16 residues. CDR1 and CDR2 from the germline V gene are SNHLY and FYNNEI. After removal of 8 bases from V and 0 bases from J, the junction contained 11 bases not matched to a gene. CDR3 in amino acids: CASGPLAASSTDTQYF. In DNA, the CDR3 is TGTGCCAGCGGACCCCTAGCGGCCTCTAGCACAGATACGCAGTATTTT.

The J gene is TRBJ2-7, the V gene TRBV20-1, with a possible D match to TRBD1 (6 bases). Germline CDR1 DFQATT, CDR2 SNEGSKA (reference sequence). The germline V and J ends were trimmed by 5 bases and 7 bases, with 18 bases remaining between them. The CDR3 is made up of 13 amino acids. In nucleotides, the CDR3 is TGCAGTGCTCCAAGGACAGCTGAAGAGGAGCAGTACTTC. As protein: CSAPRTAEEEQYF.

This chain joins TRBV5-1 and TRBJ2-7; D is undetermined. The CDR3 consists of 12 residues. Germline CDR1 SGHRS, CDR2 YFSETQ. V lost 0 bases and J lost 6, with 7 bases in between. The CDR3 coding sequence is TGCGCCAGCAGCTTGGATGGCCTCGAGCAGTACTTC. It codes for CASSLDGLEQYF.

V and J are TRBV5-1 and TRBJ2-1, with a weak D call TRBD2 (5 bases). Trimming pared 1 base from V and 9 bases from J, leaving 11 bases between. CDR1 and CDR2 from the germline V gene are SGHRS and YFSETQ. CDR3 length: 13 amino acids. This CDR3 reads CASSLRGMGEQFF. CDR3 sequence (DNA): TGCGCCAGCAGCTTGCGAGGGATGGGTGAGCAGTTCTTC. The full variable domain, with the rest looked up from reference TRBV5-1 and TRBJ2-1, is KAGVTQTPRYLIKTRGQQVTLSCSPISGHRSVSWYQQTPGQGLQFLFEYFSETQRNKGNFPGRFSGRQFSNSRSEMNVSTLELGDSALYLCASSLRGMGEQFFGPGTRLTVL.

This clone occurred a few times. One end of the junction fails to match germline, which may point to a read error. This rearrangement joins TRBV6-5 to TRBJ1-2; D is perhaps TRBD1 (5 bases). Germline V gene lookup returns CDR1 MNHEY and CDR2 SVGAGI. This CDR3 is built from 16 residues. For the CDR3, the DNA is TGTGCCATCAGTTCTCTAGGGAATTTTGGACACGATGGCTACACCTTC. Protein sequence: CAISSLGNFGHDGYTF.

The chain combines TRBV4-3 with TRBJ1-5, with D possibly matching TRBD1 (5 bases). V shed 4 bases and J shed 4 bases, with 14 bases lying between them. Germline V lookup: CDR1 LGHNA, CDR2 YSLEER. CDR3 size: 15 residues. The CDR3 loop is CASSRATGLNQPQHF. CDR3 bases: TGCGCCAGCAGCCGAGCAACGGGGCTTAATCAGCCCCAGCATTTT.

The chain joins TRBV6-1 to TRBJ2-7; 7 bases are a match to TRBD2. The CDR3 is 14 amino acids. CDR1 and CDR2 (germline): MNHNS, SASEGT. V lost 1 base, J lost 3 bases, and 3 bases stayed unmatched. The CDR3 is CASSEGGGGYEQYF. The CDR3, as DNA: TGTGCCAGCAGTGAAGGGGGCGGGGGCTACGAGCAGTACTTC.

This clone was observed once. The chain recombines TRBV20-1 with TRBJ1-5; 9 positions agree with TRBD1. The CDR3 totals 14 residues. Trimming removed 2 bases from V and 6 bases from J; junction bases left unmatched: 5. Germline values: CDR1 DFQATT, CDR2 SNEGSKA (reference sequence). In nucleotides, the CDR3 is TGCAGTGCTAGACTCACAGGGGGCATTCAGCCCCAGCATTTT. It specifies CSARLTGGIQPQHF.

In its sample, this clone was seen many times. The rearrangement joins TRBV5-1 to TRBJ2-7, with no clear D. Trimming pared 0 bases from V and 3 bases from J, leaving 1 base between. In germline, CDR1 is SGHRS, CDR2 YFSETQ. The CDR3 spans 11 residues. As DNA, the CDR3 is TGCGCCAGCAGCTTGGACTACGAGCAGTACTTC. Amino acids: CASSLDYEQYF. The variable domain in full, with the rest retrieved from reference TRBV5-1 and TRBJ2-7, is KAGVTQTPRYLIKTRGQQVTLSCSPISGHRSVSWYQQTPGQGLQFLFEYFSETQRNKGNFPGRFSGRQFSNSRSEMNVSTLELGDSALYLCASSLDYEQYFGPGTRLTVT.

Many counts were recorded for this clone. This chain links TRBV27 with TRBJ2-7; D remains unclear. CDR1 is MNHEY and CDR2 is SMNVEV in the germline V gene (reference sequence). Trimming removed 2 bases from V and 2 bases from J, with 10 bases in between. CDR3 length: 14 residues. In DNA form, the CDR3 reads TGTGCCAGCAGTTTACGCGCATTAACCTACGAGCAGTACTTC. Translated: CASSLRALTYEQYF.

This clone was recorded a few times. The chain employs TRBV28 and TRBJ2-1; no firm D call. Looked up from germline, CDR1 is MDHEN and CDR2 is SYDVKM. The CDR3 consists of 17 residues. Trimming stripped 0 bases from V and 0 bases from J, with 12 bases between. CDR3 sequence: CASSLWDSSYSYNEQFF. The CDR3 DNA is TGTGCCAGCAGTTTATGGGATAGTTCATACTCCTACAATGAGCAGTTCTTC.

This clone was detected a few times. The chain carries TRBV27 and TRBJ2-3, with D hard to call. The CDR3 is made up of 12 amino acids. Germline assignment: CDR1 MNHEY and CDR2 SMNVEV (reference sequence). V gave up 4 bases and J gave up 2 bases, with 4 bases separating them. DNA of the CDR3: TGTGCCAGCAGTTCCCCCACAGATACGCAGTATTTT. Translation: CASSSPTDTQYF.

The chain recombines TRBV6-1 with TRBJ1-3; D gene unclear. Looked up from germline, CDR1 is MNHNS and CDR2 is SASEGT. The V end was cut by 6 bases, the J end by 2 bases, with 17 bases between. The CDR3 extends over 16 amino acids. CDR3 DNA sequence: TGTGCCAGCAGATTGACGGAACTGGGCGCTGGAAACACCATATATTTT. It encodes CASRLTELGAGNTIYF.

As to this clone: The CDR3 ends on some other residue instead of the conserved phenylalanine or tryptophan, so this is likely a read error. CDR3 nucleotides: TGCGCCAGCAGCTTGATGGGTAGCGGGAGTGTCAATGAGCAGTTCTTA. Translation gives CASSLMGSGSVNEQFL. The chain couples TRBV5-1 to TRBJ2-1; TRBD2 matches at 9 bases. CDR1 and CDR2 from the germline V gene are SGHRS and YFSETQ. CDR3 length equals 16 residues. The trim removed 1 base at V and 6 bases at J, leaving 8 bases unmatched.

This clone has a count of ten or more. The chain employs TRBV29-1 and TRBJ2-1; D not resolved. The CDR3 sequence is 12 residues long. Trimming took off 5 bases at V and 8 bases at J, with 13 bases between the two ends. Germline-derived CDR1 and CDR2 are SQVTM and ANQGSEA. The CDR3 loop reads CSVPNPGYEQFF. The CDR3 bases are TGCAGCGTTCCCAACCCTGGGTATGAGCAGTTCTTC.

This clone has more than one count but fewer than ten. The chain combines TRBV12-3 or TRBV12-4 with TRBJ2-1; possible D gene TRBD1, 6 bases. CDR3 size: 15 residues. Trimming pared 4 bases from V and 5 bases from J, leaving 15 bases between. The CDR3 region is CASSSPGTMDNEQFF. The CDR3 DNA reads TGTGCCAGCAGTTCGCCGGGGACAATGGACAATGAGCAGTTCTTC.

This clone was seen at least ten times. The V gene is TRBV28, the J gene TRBJ1-2, with TRBD1 matching 7 bases. This CDR3 has 12 amino acids. Trimming cost V 4 bases and J 4 bases; bases outside gene matches: 0. Germline assignment: CDR1 MDHEN and CDR2 SYDVKM. The CDR3 bases are TGTGCCAGCAGTTCAGGGGGCTATGGCTACACCTTC. It is translated as CASSSGGYGYTF.

J is TRBJ2-5 and V is TRBV18; D is undetermined. The germline V gene has CDR1 KGHSH and CDR2 LQKENI. CDR3 size: 13 residues. V gave up 2 bases and J gave up 2 bases, with 6 bases separating them. This chain's CDR3 is CASSPSNQETQYF. The CDR3 nucleotides are TGTGCCAGCTCACCATCGAATCAAGAGACCCAGTACTTC.

V and J are TRBV6-6 and TRBJ1-3; D ambiguous. Trimming cost V 0 bases and J 4 bases, with 4 bases left between them. Germline V gene sequence: CDR1 MNHNY, CDR2 SVGAGI (reference sequence). CDR3 length: 13 residues. CDR3: CASSYSPGNTIYF. DNA for the CDR3: TGTGCCAGCAGTTACTCTCCGGGAAACACCATATATTTT.

The chain links TRBV2 to TRBJ2-3; a possible D gene is TRBD1 (5 bases). Germline assignment: CDR1 SNHLY and CDR2 FYNNEI. V was shortened by 7 bases and J by 1 base, with 12 bases between the two germline ends. The CDR3 length is 14 residues. CDR3 amino acids: CASNPSRGTDTQYF. The CDR3 DNA is TGTGCCAGCAACCCTTCCAGGGGCACAGATACGCAGTATTTT.